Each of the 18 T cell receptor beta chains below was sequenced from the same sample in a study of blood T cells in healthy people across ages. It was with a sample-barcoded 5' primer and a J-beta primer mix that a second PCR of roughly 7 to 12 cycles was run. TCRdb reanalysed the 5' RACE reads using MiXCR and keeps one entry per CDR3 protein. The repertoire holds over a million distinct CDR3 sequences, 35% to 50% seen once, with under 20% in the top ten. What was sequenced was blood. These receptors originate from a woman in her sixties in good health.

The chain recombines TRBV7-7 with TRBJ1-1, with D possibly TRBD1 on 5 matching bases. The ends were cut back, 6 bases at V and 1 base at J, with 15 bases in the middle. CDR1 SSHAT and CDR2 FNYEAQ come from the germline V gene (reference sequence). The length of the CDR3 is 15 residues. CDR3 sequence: CASSPVGTENTEAFF. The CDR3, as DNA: TGTGCCAGCAGTCCCGTTGGGACGGAGAACACTGAAGCTTTCTTT.

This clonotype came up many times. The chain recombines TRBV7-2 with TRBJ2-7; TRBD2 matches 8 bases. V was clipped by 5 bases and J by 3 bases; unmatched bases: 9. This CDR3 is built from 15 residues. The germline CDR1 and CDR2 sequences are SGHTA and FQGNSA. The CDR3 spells CASSQVAGGSYEQYF. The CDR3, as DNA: TGTGCCAGCAGCCAAGTGGCGGGAGGTAGCTACGAGCAGTACTTC.

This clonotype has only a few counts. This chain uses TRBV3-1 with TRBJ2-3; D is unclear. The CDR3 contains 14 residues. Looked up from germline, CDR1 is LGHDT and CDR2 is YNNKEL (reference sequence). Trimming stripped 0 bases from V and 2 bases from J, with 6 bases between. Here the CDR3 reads CASSQDGITDTQYF. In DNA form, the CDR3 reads TGTGCCAGCAGCCAAGATGGGATCACAGATACGCAGTATTTT.

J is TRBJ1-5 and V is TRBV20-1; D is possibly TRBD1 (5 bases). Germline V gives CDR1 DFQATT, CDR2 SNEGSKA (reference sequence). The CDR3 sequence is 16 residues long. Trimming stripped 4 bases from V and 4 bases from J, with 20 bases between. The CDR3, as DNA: TGCAGTGCTACCGCTGGGATAGGGGCGAGTAATCAGCCCCAGCATTTT. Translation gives CSATAGIGASNQPQHF.

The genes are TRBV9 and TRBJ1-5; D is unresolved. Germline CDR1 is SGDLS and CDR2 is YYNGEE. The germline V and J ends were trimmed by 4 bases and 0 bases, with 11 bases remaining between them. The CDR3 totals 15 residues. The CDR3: CASSQDGISNQPQHF. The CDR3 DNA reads TGTGCCAGCAGCCAAGACGGAATTAGCAATCAGCCCCAGCATTTT.

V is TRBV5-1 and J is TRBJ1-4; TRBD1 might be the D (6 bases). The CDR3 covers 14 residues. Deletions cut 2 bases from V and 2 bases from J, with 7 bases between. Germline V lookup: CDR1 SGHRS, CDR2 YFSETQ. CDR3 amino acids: CASSFQGTNEKLFF. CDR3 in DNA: TGCGCCAGCAGCTTTCAGGGGACTAATGAAAAACTGTTTTTT.

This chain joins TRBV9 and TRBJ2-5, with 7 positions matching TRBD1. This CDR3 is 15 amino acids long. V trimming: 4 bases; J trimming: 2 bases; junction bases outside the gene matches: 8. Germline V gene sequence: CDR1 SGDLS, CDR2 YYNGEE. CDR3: CASSISTGRQETQYF. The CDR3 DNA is TGTGCCAGCAGCATCTCGACAGGGCGTCAAGAGACCCAGTACTTC.

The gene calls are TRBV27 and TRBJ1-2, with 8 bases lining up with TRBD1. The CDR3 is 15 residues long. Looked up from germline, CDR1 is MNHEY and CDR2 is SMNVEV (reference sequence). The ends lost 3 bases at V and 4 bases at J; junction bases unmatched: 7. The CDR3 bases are TGTGCCAGCAGTTTTCAACAGGGGGGACCCTATGGCTACACCTTC. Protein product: CASSFQQGGPYGYTF.

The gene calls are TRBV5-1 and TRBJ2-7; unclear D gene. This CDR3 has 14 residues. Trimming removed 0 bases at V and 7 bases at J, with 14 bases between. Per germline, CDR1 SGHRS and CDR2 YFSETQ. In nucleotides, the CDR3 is TGCGCCAGCAGCTTGGTGGGAAGAGCAGAGGAGCAGTACTTC. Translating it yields CASSLVGRAEEQYF.

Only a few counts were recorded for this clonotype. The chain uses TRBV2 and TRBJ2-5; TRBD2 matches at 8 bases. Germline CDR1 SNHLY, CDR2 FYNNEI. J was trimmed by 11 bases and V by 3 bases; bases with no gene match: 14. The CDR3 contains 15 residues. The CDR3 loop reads CASSEIGGGYNEQYF. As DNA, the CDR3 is TGTGCCAGCAGTGAGATCGGGGGGGGATACAATGAGCAGTACTTC.

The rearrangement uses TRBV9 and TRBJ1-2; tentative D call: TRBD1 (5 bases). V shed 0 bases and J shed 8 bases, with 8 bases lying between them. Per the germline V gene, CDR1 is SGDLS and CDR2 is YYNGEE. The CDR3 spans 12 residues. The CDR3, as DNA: TGTGCCAGCAGCGTAGTCAGGGAGGGCTACACCTTC. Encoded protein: CASSVVREGYTF.

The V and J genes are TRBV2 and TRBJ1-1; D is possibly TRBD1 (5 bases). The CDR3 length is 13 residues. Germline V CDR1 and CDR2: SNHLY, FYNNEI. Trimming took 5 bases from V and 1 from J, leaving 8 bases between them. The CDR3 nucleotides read TGTGCCAGCAGTACCGGACAGAACACTGAAGCTTTCTTT. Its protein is CASSTGQNTEAFF.

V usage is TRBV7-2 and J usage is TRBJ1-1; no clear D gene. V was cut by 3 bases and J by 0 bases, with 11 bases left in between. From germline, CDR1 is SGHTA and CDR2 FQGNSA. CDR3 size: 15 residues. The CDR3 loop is CASSFLDLMNTEAFF. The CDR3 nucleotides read TGTGCCAGCAGCTTCCTGGATCTGATGAACACTGAAGCTTTCTTT.

CDR3 sequence (DNA): TGTGCCAGCAGTCCATCAAGAGGTTCCGCTTACTATGGCTACACCTTC. Translated: CASSPSRGSAYYGYTF. The rearrangement uses TRBV28 and TRBJ1-2; D is unclear. CDR1 MDHEN and CDR2 SYDVKM come from the germline V gene. CDR3 length: 16 amino acids. Trimming removed 5 bases from V and 3 bases from J, with 19 bases in between.

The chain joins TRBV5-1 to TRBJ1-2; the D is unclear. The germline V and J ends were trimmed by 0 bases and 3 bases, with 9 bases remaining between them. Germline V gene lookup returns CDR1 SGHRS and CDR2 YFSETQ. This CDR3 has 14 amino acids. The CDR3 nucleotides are TGCGCCAGCAGCTTGGCCAAGTCGGACTATGGCTACACCTTC. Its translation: CASSLAKSDYGYTF.

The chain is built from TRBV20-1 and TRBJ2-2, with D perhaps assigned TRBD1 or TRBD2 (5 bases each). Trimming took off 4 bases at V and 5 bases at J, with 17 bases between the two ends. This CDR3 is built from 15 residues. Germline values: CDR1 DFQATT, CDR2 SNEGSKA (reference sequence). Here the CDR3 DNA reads TGCAGTGCTAAAATGCAGGGAGTAGTGACCGGGGAGCTGTTTTTT. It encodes CSAKMQGVVTGELFF.

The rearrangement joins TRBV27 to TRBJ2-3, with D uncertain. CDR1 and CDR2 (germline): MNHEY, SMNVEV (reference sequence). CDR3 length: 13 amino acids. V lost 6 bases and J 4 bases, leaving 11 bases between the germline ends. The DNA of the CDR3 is TGTGCCAGCAGCCCCTATACATCAGATACGCAGTATTTT. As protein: CASSPYTSDTQYF.

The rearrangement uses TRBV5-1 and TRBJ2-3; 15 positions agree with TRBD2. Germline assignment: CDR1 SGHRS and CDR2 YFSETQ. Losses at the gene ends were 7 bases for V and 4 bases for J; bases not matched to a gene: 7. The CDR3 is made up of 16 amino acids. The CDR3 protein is CASGSGLAGGADTQYF. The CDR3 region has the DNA TGCGCCAGCGGCTCTGGACTAGCGGGAGGGGCAGATACGCAGTATTTT.